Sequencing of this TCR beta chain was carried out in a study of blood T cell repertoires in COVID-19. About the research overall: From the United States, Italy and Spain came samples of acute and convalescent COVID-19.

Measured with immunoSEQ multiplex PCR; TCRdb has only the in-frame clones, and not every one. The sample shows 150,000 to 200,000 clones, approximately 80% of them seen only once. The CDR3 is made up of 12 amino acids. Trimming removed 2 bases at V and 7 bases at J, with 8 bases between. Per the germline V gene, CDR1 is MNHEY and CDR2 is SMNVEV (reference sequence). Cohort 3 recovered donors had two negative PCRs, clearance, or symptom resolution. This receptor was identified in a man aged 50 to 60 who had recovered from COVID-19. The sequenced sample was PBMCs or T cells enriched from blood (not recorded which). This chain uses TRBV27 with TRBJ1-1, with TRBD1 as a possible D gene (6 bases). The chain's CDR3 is CASSLRGGEAFF. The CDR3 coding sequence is TGTGCCAGCAGTTTAAGGGGGGGTGAAGCTTTCTTT.